The clone carrying this T cell receptor (beta chain) has a handful of counts. The data derive from a study of blood T cells in healthy people across ages. The CDR3 consists of 14 residues. Germline V gene sequence: CDR1 SNHLY, CDR2 FYNNEI. Trimming removed 4 bases from V and 5 bases from J; junction bases left unmatched: 5. The use of a sample-barcoded 5' primer and a J-beta primer mix characterized a second PCR of about 7 to 12 cycles. One entry per CDR3 protein results from TCRdb running MiXCR on the 5' RACE reads. The profile covers some 930,000 distinct CDR3 sequences, with roughly 28% appearing a single time and about 9.4% taken by the ten largest. The same data also contributed to another study, on T cells of mothers and their children.

Material for sequencing was blood. The chain recombines TRBV2 with TRBJ2-1; TRBD1 agrees at 7 bases. This clonotype was obtained from a woman aged 40 to 49 in good health. The CDR3, as DNA: TGTGCCAGCAGTGTGGGGGACAGCAACAATGAGCAGTTCTTC. Protein: CASSVGDSNNEQFF.